These 32 T cell receptor beta chains were sequenced from one sample in a study of blood T cells in healthy people across ages. A sample-barcoded 5' primer and a J-beta primer mix were used in a second PCR of roughly 7 to 12 cycles. In TCRdb, the 5' RACE reads were re-called with MiXCR into one record per CDR3 protein. The sample consists of approximately 1.5 million distinct CDR3 sequences, 35% to 45% of them appearing once. Input material: blood. Receptor source: a woman between 18 and 30 years old in good health.

CDR3 sequence: CASSLRPLTAPDSVEQFF. CDR3 DNA sequence: TGTGCCAGCAGCTTAAGGCCCCTTACGGCCCCCGATTCTGTTGAGCAGTTCTTC. The chain uses TRBV7-3 and TRBJ2-1; D gene uncertain. Germline lookup yields CDR1 SGHTA and CDR2 FQGTGA. CDR3 length: 18 residues. The germline V and J ends were trimmed by 1 base and 9 bases, with 25 bases remaining between them.

The table lists this clonotype with many counts. The chain links TRBV12-3 or TRBV12-4 to TRBJ2-7; a possible D gene is TRBD2 (5 bases). The CDR3 sequence is 15 residues long. V was shortened by 6 bases and J by 3 bases, with 18 bases between the two germline ends. DNA for the CDR3: TGTGCCAGCAGATCTCGGGGTTTCCAATACTACGAGCAGTACTTC. Translated: CASRSRGFQYYEQYF.

This clonotype was seen repeatedly, ten times or more. The chain employs TRBV27 and TRBJ2-7, with D perhaps TRBD2 (5 bases). The germline V gene encodes CDR1 MNHEY and CDR2 SMNVEV (reference sequence). This CDR3 spans 13 amino acids. The V gene lost 6 bases and the J gene lost 4 bases, with 13 bases spanning the gap. The CDR3 is CASSLRSGYEQYF. CDR3 in DNA: TGTGCCAGCAGCTTACGGTCGGGGTACGAGCAGTACTTC.

J is TRBJ1-1 and V is TRBV20-1; D remains ambiguous. The V end lost 0 bases, the J end lost 1 base, and 6 bases lay between the germline ends. This CDR3 has 13 amino acids. The germline CDR1 and CDR2 sequences are DFQATT and SNEGSKA (reference sequence). The CDR3 here is CSAREATNTEAFF. DNA of the CDR3: TGCAGTGCTAGAGAGGCTACGAACACTGAAGCTTTCTTT.

V is TRBV3-1 and J is TRBJ1-1; D not resolved. V lost 1 base and J 6 bases, leaving 6 bases between the germline ends. Looked up from germline, CDR1 is LGHDT and CDR2 is YNNKEL (reference sequence). The length of the CDR3 is 12 residues. CDR3 residues: CASSQGRAEAFF. Written as DNA, the CDR3 is TGTGCCAGCAGCCAAGGACGCGCTGAAGCTTTCTTT.

The rearrangement links TRBV10-3 to TRBJ2-1; D unresolved. The V and J ends lost 2 bases and 8 bases respectively, with 7 bases between them. Germline assignment: CDR1 ENHRY and CDR2 SYGVKD. The CDR3 loop spans 12 amino acids. This CDR3 is CAISERWYEQFF. DNA of the CDR3: TGTGCCATCAGTGAGCGGTGGTATGAGCAGTTCTTC.

This clonotype was seen a handful of times. The chain recombines TRBV5-1 with TRBJ1-1; 7 bases fit TRBD1. The J segment lost 5 bases and the V segment lost 4 bases, leaving 11 bases of the junction unmatched. The CDR3 has 15 residues. Germline V CDR1 and CDR2: SGHRS, YFSETQ. CDR3 residues: CASSPTQGGGTEAFF. In nucleotides, the CDR3 is TGCGCCAGCAGCCCAACCCAGGGGGGCGGAACTGAAGCTTTCTTT.

V and J are TRBV7-2 and TRBJ2-5; D is ambiguous. The CDR3 has 13 residues. The germline V gene encodes CDR1 SGHTA and CDR2 FQGNSA. V was clipped by 2 bases and J by 11 bases, with 15 bases between them. CDR3 sequence reads: CASSLTSSNEQYF. For the CDR3, the DNA is TGTGCCAGCAGCTTAACCAGTAGCAATGAGCAGTACTTC.

This clonotype was seen a handful of times. The genes are TRBV6-2 or TRBV6-3 and TRBJ1-2; 9 nucleotides agree with TRBD1. CDR3 size: 14 residues. Germline V gives CDR1 MNHEY, CDR2 SVGEGT. Germline trimming cut 5 bases from V and 6 bases from J; bases unmatched to any gene: 7. CDR3 loop: CASSHDRDRDGYTF. The DNA of the CDR3 is TGTGCCAGCAGTCACGACCGGGACAGGGATGGCTACACCTTC.

In its sample, this clonotype was seen a few times. V and J are TRBV4-3 and TRBJ2-3; TRBD2 matches 15 bases. V shed 1 base and J 2 bases; nucleotides not matched to a gene: 4. Germline V gene data show CDR1 as LGHNA and CDR2 as YSLEER. The CDR3 runs to 18 residues. The DNA for the CDR3 is TGCGCCAGCAGCCAAGCCGGGACTAGCGGGGGGAACACAGATACGCAGTATTTT. It encodes CASSQAGTSGGNTDTQYF.

The rearrangement uses TRBV2 and TRBJ2-7; either TRBD1 or TRBD2 may supply D (7 bases each). The germline V gene encodes CDR1 SNHLY and CDR2 FYNNEI. This CDR3 contains 14 residues. Trimming left V 1 base short and J 6 bases short, with 13 bases between. The CDR3 region is CASSEVRGGREQYF. CDR3 coding DNA: TGTGCCAGCAGTGAAGTCAGGGGGGGTCGCGAGCAGTACTTC.

This chain joins TRBV7-2 and TRBJ2-5; no firm D call. V was cut by 2 bases and J by 11 bases, with 21 bases left in between. Germline CDR1 and CDR2: SGHTA and FQGNSA. The CDR3 has 15 amino acids. Here the CDR3 DNA reads TGTGCCAGCAGCTTACTCCGGAGAATTAGCAATGAGCAGTACTTC. Protein sequence: CASSLLRRISNEQYF.

This clonotype was seen more than once but under ten times. The CDR3 loop reads CASNLRLNTEAFF. The CDR3 DNA is TGTGCCAGCAACCTGCGGTTGAACACTGAAGCTTTCTTT. This chain connects TRBV6-2 or TRBV6-3 to TRBJ1-1; D is uncertain. Trimming removed 7 bases at V and 0 bases at J, with 9 bases between. Germline-derived CDR1 and CDR2 are MNHEY and SVGEGT. The CDR3 sequence is 13 residues long.

This clonotype has a count of ten or more. V is TRBV29-1 and J is TRBJ2-1, with no clear D. Germline V lookup: CDR1 SQVTM, CDR2 ANQGSEA. Trimming cost V 0 bases and J 6 bases, with 15 bases left between them. This CDR3 has 15 amino acids. CDR3 region: CSVEDPEASVNEQFF. As DNA, the CDR3 is TGCAGCGTTGAAGATCCCGAGGCTTCCGTCAATGAGCAGTTCTTC.

The chain joins TRBV19 to TRBJ1-2, with a weak D call TRBD1 (5 bases). The CDR3 totals 17 residues. Germline V lookup: CDR1 LNHDA, CDR2 SQIVND (reference sequence). Trimming removed 6 bases from V and 3 bases from J, with 23 bases in between. CDR3 nucleotides: TGTGCCAGTAGCTTTGGAAACTGGGGGTGGATGGACTATGGCTACACCTTC. Encoded protein: CASSFGNWGWMDYGYTF.

The chain recombines TRBV3-1 with TRBJ1-5; the match to TRBD1 covers 7 bases. V lost 4 bases to trimming and J lost 3 bases; unmatched junction nucleotides: 6. This CDR3 region has 15 residues. Germline values: CDR1 LGHDT, CDR2 YNNKEL (reference sequence). The CDR3 is CASSRRGLDNQPQHF. CDR3 DNA sequence: TGTGCCAGCAGCCGAAGGGGGCTGGACAATCAGCCCCAGCATTTT. Full variable domain (remainder filled in from reference TRBV3-1 and TRBJ1-5): DTAVSQTPKYLVTQMGNDKSIKCEQNLGHDTMYWYKQDSKKFLKIMFSYNNKELIINETVPNRFSPKSPDKAHLNLHINSLELGDSAVYFCASSRRGLDNQPQHFGDGTRLSIL.

The table lists this clonotype with many counts. The chain joins TRBV12-3 or TRBV12-4 to TRBJ2-3; 13 bases align to TRBD2. This CDR3 has 17 residues. V shed 4 bases and J 6 bases; nucleotides not matched to a gene: 10. This chain's CDR3 is CASSSYGLAGEPDTQYF. The CDR3 DNA reads as TGTGCCAGCAGTTCCTATGGACTAGCGGGAGAACCCGATACGCAGTATTTT.

The CDR3 loop reads CASSLAGTGSGNTIYF. CDR3 bases: TGTGCCAGCAGCTTAGCTGGGACGGGGTCTGGAAACACCATATATTTT. The rearrangement joins TRBV7-2 to TRBJ1-3; tentative D call: TRBD1 (5 bases). From germline, CDR1 is SGHTA and CDR2 FQGNSA. V gave up 0 bases and J gave up 1 base, with 10 bases separating them. This CDR3 is 16 amino acids long.

The chain employs TRBV20-1 and TRBJ2-5, with TRBD2 matching over 8 bases. The end of the DNA aligns better with TRBJ2-7, so the J call may be wrong. The CDR3 sequence is 15 residues long. Germline values: CDR1 DFQATT, CDR2 SNEGSKA (reference sequence). The CDR3: CSATSSTGGPHEQYF. CDR3 sequence (DNA): TGCAGTGCCACCTCTTCGACGGGAGGGCCCCACGAGCAGTACTTC.

This clonotype showed up many times. For the CDR3, the DNA is TGTGCCAGCAGCCTGAGCGGGACAGGGGGCGACTTTGGATATGGCTACACCTTC. Its protein product is CASSLSGTGGDFGYGYTF. The genes are TRBV9 and TRBJ1-2; TRBD1 agrees at 12 bases. With V trimmed by 4 bases and J by 5 bases, 15 bases remained unmatched. There are 18 residues in the CDR3. Germline V gene data show CDR1 as SGDLS and CDR2 as YYNGEE.

As to this clonotype: The junction and the germline gene differ at one end; a read error may be behind it. V usage is TRBV9 and J usage is TRBJ2-5, with D unclear. The CDR3 totals 13 residues. Germline-derived CDR1 and CDR2 are SGDLS and YYNGEE. The CDR3 nucleotides read TGTGCCAGCAGCTTAGATGTTCAAGGGACCCAGTACTTC. Translated: CASSLDVQGTQYF.

This clonotype appeared many times. The genes are TRBV6-5 and TRBJ2-1; D may be TRBD2 (7 bases). Between the trimmed V and J ends, which lost 1 base and 8 bases, there was a span of 21 bases. The CDR3 loop spans 17 amino acids. Germline V gene lookup returns CDR1 MNHEY and CDR2 SVGAGI. As DNA, the CDR3 is TGTGCCAGCAGTTACTTGTCAACGGGGGGCCCTCGGGATGAGCAGTTCTTC. It yields the protein CASSYLSTGGPRDEQFF.

In the case of this clonotype: A junction end diverges from the germline sequence, so it may reflect a read error. The genes are TRBV16 and TRBJ1-5, with D perhaps matching TRBD1 (5 bases). The CDR3 sequence is 14 residues long. Germline assignment: CDR1 KGHSY and CDR2 FQNENV. In nucleotides, the CDR3 is TGCGCCAGCAGCCGCAACGAGGGGCGTCAGCCCCAGCATTTT. This codes for CASSRNEGRQPQHF.

This sequence joins TRBV4-1 and TRBJ2-7, with 7 bases aligning to TRBD1. The junction had 6 bases not matched to a gene; V was cut back by 3 bases and J by 1 base. CDR3 size: 15 residues. CDR1 MGHRA and CDR2 YSYEKL come from the germline V gene. This chain's CDR3 is CASSHVDRVSYEQYF. The CDR3 coding sequence is TGCGCCAGCAGCCATGTTGACAGGGTGTCCTACGAGCAGTACTTC.

CDR3 sequence reads: CSASPRQQGGYTF. As DNA, the CDR3 is TGCAGTGCTAGCCCAAGGCAACAAGGCGGCTACACCTTC. The chain joins TRBV20-1 to TRBJ1-2; D gene ambiguous. Trimming cost V 3 bases and J 8 bases, with 16 bases left between them. Germline V gene data show CDR1 as DFQATT and CDR2 as SNEGSKA (reference sequence). The CDR3 extends over 13 amino acids.

This clonotype has a handful of counts. The chain joins TRBV7-2 to TRBJ1-4, with 7 bases that match TRBD1. The CDR3 contains 15 residues. The J segment lost 3 bases and the V segment lost 5 bases, leaving 6 bases of the junction unmatched. Germline-derived CDR1 and CDR2 are SGHTA and FQGNSA. The CDR3 here is CASSIGTAPNEKLFF. Here the CDR3 DNA reads TGTGCCAGCAGCATTGGGACAGCCCCTAATGAAAAACTGTTTTTT.

This clonotype was observed a handful of times. This chain joins TRBV9 and TRBJ2-3; weak D call: TRBD2 (6 bases). V was pared by 2 bases and J by 1 base, with 14 bases between. Germline V lookup: CDR1 SGDLS, CDR2 YYNGEE. This CDR3 spans 16 amino acids. The CDR3 DNA is TGTGCCAGCAGCGTTTCGAGCGGGTCGGGCACAGATACGCAGTATTTT. It yields the protein CASSVSSGSGTDTQYF.

CDR3 residues: CATSRGGTGGKYF. In DNA form, the CDR3 reads TGTGCCACCAGCAGAGGAGGGACAGGGGGCAAGTACTTC. The chain combines TRBV15 with TRBJ2-5; 12 positions agree with TRBD1. This CDR3 has 13 residues. The V gene's germline CDR1 is LNHNV and CDR2 YYDKDF (reference sequence). J lost 12 bases, V lost 1 base, and 3 bases had no gene match.

This chain joins TRBV6-2 or TRBV6-3 and TRBJ1-1; TRBD1 is a possible D gene (5 bases). Germline CDR1 and CDR2: MNHEY and SVGEGT. The CDR3 sequence is 15 residues long. Trimming took off 5 bases at V and 0 bases at J, with 13 bases between the two ends. CDR3 nucleotides: TGTGCCAGCAGTGAGCCGGGACCCATGAACACTGAAGCTTTCTTT. Protein sequence: CASSEPGPMNTEAFF.

The chain is built from TRBV5-1 and TRBJ2-3, with D perhaps being TRBD1 or TRBD2 (6 bases each). The CDR3 sequence is 14 residues long. Between the trimmed V and J ends, which lost 0 bases and 5 bases, there was a span of 10 bases. Germline lookup yields CDR1 SGHRS and CDR2 YFSETQ. The DNA for the CDR3 is TGCGCCAGCAGCTTGGTAGGGGGGCAAGATACGCAGTATTTT. It translates to CASSLVGGQDTQYF.

This clonotype was counted a few times. The chain carries TRBV25-1 and TRBJ2-4; TRBD1 agrees at 9 bases. The CDR3 has 14 residues. Trimming at V came to 8 bases and at J to 5 bases, leaving 7 bases not matched to a gene. CDR1 and CDR2 (germline): MGHDK, SYGVNS. The CDR3 bases are TGTGCCAGCTGTAAAACAGGGGGCGAAAACATTCAGTACTTC. Its translation: CASCKTGGENIQYF.

The gene calls are TRBV20-1 and TRBJ1-4, with 9 bases fitting TRBD1. The CDR3 is 13 residues long. Germline V gene sequence: CDR1 DFQATT, CDR2 SNEGSKA (reference sequence). V lost 5 bases to trimming and J lost 8 bases; unmatched junction nucleotides: 6. Written as DNA, the CDR3 is TGCAGTGCTTTTCCGACAGGGGGAGAAAAACTGTTTTTT. This codes for CSAFPTGGEKLFF.